Shown below are 29 T cell receptor beta chains from a single sample sequenced in a study of T cell responses to AZD1222 COVID-19 vaccine. Clones were sequenced by immunoSEQ multiplex PCR, and TCRdb holds only the in-frame ones, with some missing. The repertoire includes about 150,000 clones, approximately 92% of them detected once, and approximately 6.8% sits in the top ten. Here the sequenced sample was peripheral blood, taken 28 days after the second AZD1222 dose. These receptors came from an adult who received the AZD1222 COVID-19 vaccine.

The chain has TRBV7-9 and TRBJ1-2; no clear D gene. The CDR3 length is 12 residues. Trimming pared 5 bases from V and 5 bases from J, leaving 9 bases between. Germline CDR1 is SEHNR and CDR2 is FQNEAQ (reference sequence). The CDR3 region has the DNA TGTGCCAGCAGCACCGAGTCTTATGGCTACACCTTC. Protein product: CASSTESYGYTF.

This clone has only one observation. This chain connects TRBV18 to TRBJ1-2; no reliable D call. Germline V gene lookup returns CDR1 KGHSH and CDR2 LQKENI. The V end lost 3 bases, the J end lost 4 bases, and 15 bases lay between the germline ends. The CDR3 loop spans 15 amino acids. CDR3 amino acids: CASSPGLVGIYGYTF. The CDR3, as DNA: TGTGCCAGCTCACCCGGCCTCGTAGGAATCTATGGCTACACCTTC.

J is TRBJ2-5 and V is TRBV6-2 or TRBV6-3, with 8 bases that match TRBD1. CDR3 length: 18 residues. The V gene end was trimmed by 0 bases and the J gene end by 5 bases; junction bases not matched to a gene: 14. Germline V gene sequence: CDR1 MNHEY, CDR2 SVGEGT. The CDR3 DNA reads as TGTGCCAGCAGTTACTCGAAACCTCGCAGGGGGCTAGGTGAGACCCAGTACTTC. This encodes CASSYSKPRRGLGETQYF.

In this sample, this clone turned up many times. V is TRBV7-9 and J is TRBJ1-4; TRBD1 matches 9 bases. Germline assignment: CDR1 SEHNR and CDR2 FQNEAQ (reference sequence). The CDR3 length is 11 residues. V was clipped by 4 bases and J by 15 bases; unmatched bases: 3. DNA for the CDR3: TGTGCCAGCAGCTCCGGACAGGGGTTGTTTTTT. Protein: CASSSGQGLFF.

This chain joins TRBV2 and TRBJ2-2; D is unresolved. Germline V gives CDR1 SNHLY, CDR2 FYNNEI. Trimming cost V 8 bases and J 5 bases, with 6 bases left between them. This CDR3 contains 11 residues. This chain's CDR3 is CASGVTGELFF. In DNA form, the CDR3 reads TGTGCCAGCGGCGTAACCGGGGAGCTGTTTTTT.

The chain recombines TRBV5-1 with TRBJ2-1; the D gene is possibly TRBD2 (5 bases). Germline V gene lookup returns CDR1 SGHRS and CDR2 YFSETQ. Trimming shortened V by 6 bases and J by 2 bases, and 15 bases separated the two germline ends. The length of the CDR3 is 15 residues. The CDR3 spells CASTKGVGTYNEQFF. CDR3 DNA: TGCGCCAGCACTAAGGGAGTTGGCACCTACAATGAGCAGTTCTTC.

The chain is built from TRBV6-2 or TRBV6-3 and TRBJ1-6, with TRBD1 matching over 7 bases. CDR1 is MNHEY and CDR2 is SVGEGT in the germline V gene. V was pared by 5 bases and J by 9 bases, with 10 bases of the junction left unmatched. This CDR3 spans 15 amino acids. The CDR3 reads CASSAIGQVVSPLHF. The CDR3 nucleotides read TGTGCCAGCAGTGCCATCGGACAGGTAGTTTCACCCCTCCACTTT.

V and J are TRBV28 and TRBJ1-2; TRBD1 aligns across 9 bases. J was trimmed by 6 bases and V by 8 bases; bases with no gene match: 7. Germline-derived CDR1 and CDR2 are MDHEN and SYDVKM. The length of the CDR3 is 13 residues. In DNA, the CDR3 is TGTGCCAGCTTTAGGGGACAGGGAGATGGCTACACCTTC. Residues: CASFRGQGDGYTF.

This sequence joins TRBV29-1 and TRBJ1-2, with D perhaps matching TRBD1 (5 bases). V lost 6 bases and J 4 bases, leaving 15 bases between the germline ends. CDR1 SQVTM and CDR2 ANQGSEA come from the germline V gene. This CDR3 is 13 amino acids long. CDR3 sequence (DNA): TGCAGCGTCGCAGGAGGGGAGGGCTATGGCTACACCTTC. Translated: CSVAGGEGYGYTF.

This clone was found once. V gene TRBV7-3 combines with J gene TRBJ1-5, with a tentative D call TRBD1 (6 bases). CDR1 is SGHTA, CDR2 FQGTGA, per germline. V lost 4 bases to trimming and J lost 6 bases, with 10 bases between them. The CDR3 extends over 13 amino acids. DNA of the CDR3: TGTGCCAGCAGCTGGGGGGCGGGTCAGCCCCAGCATTTT. It encodes CASSWGAGQPQHF.

Written as DNA, the CDR3 is TGTGCCAGCGGTAACCCTGACAGGGGTCGGGACGAGCAGTACTTC. Protein sequence: CASGNPDRGRDEQYF. The chain is built from TRBV28 and TRBJ2-7; 8 bases map to TRBD1. This CDR3 spans 15 amino acids. V lost 8 bases, J lost 5 bases, and 14 bases stayed unmatched. CDR1 MDHEN and CDR2 SYDVKM come from the germline V gene.

The chain links TRBV11-3 to TRBJ1-1; D gene unclear. Trimming took off 0 bases at V and 8 bases at J, with 16 bases between the two ends. This CDR3 has 15 amino acids. Per the germline V gene, CDR1 is SGHNT and CDR2 is YENEEA. The CDR3 bases are TGTGCCAGCAGCTTAGATGGGTTGGGAGCCCAGGAAGCTTTCTTT. Residues: CASSLDGLGAQEAFF.

This sequence joins TRBV3-1 (or the pseudogene TRBV3-2) and TRBJ2-2; a weak D match, TRBD1 (5 bases). The V end lost 6 bases, the J end lost 6 bases, and 8 bases lay between the germline ends. The CDR3 loop spans 12 amino acids. Germline V gene sequence: CDR1 LGHDT, CDR2 YNNKEL (reference sequence). This CDR3 reads CASRPGSGELFF. The CDR3 nucleotides are TGTGCCAGCAGACCAGGGTCCGGGGAGCTGTTTTTT.

This clone was seen a single time. The rearrangement links TRBV2 to TRBJ2-7; maybe TRBD1 (5 bases). With 6 bases removed from V and 4 bases from J, the gap between germline ends came to 16 bases. Germline V gives CDR1 SNHLY, CDR2 FYNNEI. This CDR3 has 14 residues. CDR3 DNA sequence: TGTGCCAGCAGGCAGGGTCTATGGGGATACGAGCAGTACTTC. Translating gives CASRQGLWGYEQYF.

J is TRBJ1-2 and V is TRBV7-9; 8 bases align to TRBD1. CDR1 and CDR2 (germline): SEHNR, FQNEAQ (reference sequence). V was clipped by 8 bases and J by 7 bases; unmatched bases: 15. This CDR3 is built from 15 residues. The CDR3 loop reads CASRQGQGASGGYTF. The CDR3 DNA follows: TGTGCCAGCCGTCAGGGGCAGGGGGCCAGTGGTGGCTACACCTTC.

J is TRBJ2-2 and V is TRBV5-1; possibly TRBD1 for D (6 bases). Germline V lookup: CDR1 SGHRS, CDR2 YFSETQ. V lost 3 bases to trimming and J lost 1 base, with 10 bases between them. CDR3 length: 15 residues. In nucleotides, the CDR3 is TGCGCCAGCAGCTCATACAGGGTGAACACCGGGGAGCTGTTTTTT. Translated, it gives CASSSYRVNTGELFF.

The rearrangement links TRBV4-1 to TRBJ1-2, with unresolved D. CDR1 is MGHRA and CDR2 is YSYEKL in the germline V gene. The V end lost 0 bases, the J end lost 2 bases, and 4 bases lay between the germline ends. CDR3 size: 13 residues. The CDR3 reads CASSQERNYGYTF. CDR3 sequence (DNA): TGCGCCAGCAGCCAAGAAAGGAACTATGGCTACACCTTC.

In its sample, this clone was seen a few times. This sequence joins TRBV6-1 and TRBJ2-7; TRBD2 matches 7 bases. Germline values: CDR1 MNHNS, CDR2 SASEGT. The V and J ends lost 0 bases and 4 bases, in that order; junction bases with no gene match: 6. The CDR3 extends over 15 amino acids. DNA for the CDR3: TGTGCCAGCAGTGAAGCTGGGCGGGGAGGGTACGAGCAGTACTTC. Translated, it gives CASSEAGRGGYEQYF.

The chain recombines TRBV6-6 with TRBJ1-6; tentatively, D is TRBD1 (5 bases). This CDR3 has 13 amino acids. CDR1 is MNHNY and CDR2 is SVGAGI in the germline V gene (reference sequence). V shed 5 bases and J shed 6 bases, with 8 bases lying between them. For the CDR3, the DNA is TGTGCCAGCAGTAGGGACTTTAATTCACCCCTCCACTTT. This sequence encodes CASSRDFNSPLHF.

CDR3 bases: TGTGCCAGCAGCGTAGATGGTGCGCCGCTCATGGGCTACACCTTC. Translated: CASSVDGAPLMGYTF. V usage is TRBV9 and J usage is TRBJ1-2; D gene ambiguous. This CDR3 has 15 residues. The V gene's germline CDR1 is SGDLS and CDR2 YYNGEE. V gave up 0 bases and J gave up 8 bases, with 17 bases separating them.

The chain couples TRBV5-1 to TRBJ2-4; D unresolved. The CDR3 extends over 16 amino acids. Looked up from germline, CDR1 is SGHRS and CDR2 is YFSETQ. Trimming cost V 0 bases and J 0 bases, with 10 bases left between them. Written as DNA, the CDR3 is TGCGCCAGCAGCTTGGGCGGAAGTTTAGCCAAAAACATTCAGTACTTC. This translates into CASSLGGSLAKNIQYF.

The chain is built from TRBV29-1 and TRBJ1-1; 8 bases line up with TRBD1. The CDR3 extends over 14 amino acids. The V gene's germline CDR1 is SQVTM and CDR2 ANQGSEA. The V gene end was trimmed by 0 bases and the J gene end by 5 bases; junction bases not matched to a gene: 5. The CDR3 spells CSVEEGQGGTEAFF. The CDR3 region has the DNA TGCAGCGTTGAAGAAGGACAGGGCGGGACTGAAGCTTTCTTT.

The chain recombines TRBV4-1 with TRBJ1-2; D unresolved. Germline V gene data show CDR1 as MGHRA and CDR2 as YSYEKL. Trimming cost V 1 base and J 8 bases, with 14 bases left between them. CDR3 size: 14 residues. The DNA of the CDR3 is TGCGCCAGCAGCCAAGGTCCAAAGGGAGGCGGCTACACCTTC. Its protein is CASSQGPKGGGYTF.

This chain joins TRBV28 and TRBJ2-5; D is tentatively TRBD1 or TRBD2 (5 bases each). The V gene's germline CDR1 is MDHEN and CDR2 SYDVKM. CDR3 length: 13 residues. The V end was cut by 6 bases, the J end by 5 bases, with 13 bases between. In DNA, the CDR3 is TGTGCCAGCAGCGGGACCGGACGGGAGACCCAGTACTTC. It encodes CASSGTGRETQYF.

The chain employs TRBV5-4 and TRBJ1-2; D not resolved. There are 14 residues in the CDR3. Germline V lookup: CDR1 SGHNT, CDR2 YYREEE (reference sequence). V was pared by 0 bases and J by 8 bases, with 14 bases between. The CDR3 region has the DNA TGTGCCAGCAGCTTGGATACCCTCTTGGGCGGCTACACCTTC. Translated: CASSLDTLLGGYTF.

The gene calls are TRBV2 and TRBJ1-2; 9 bases match TRBD1. With V trimmed by 3 bases and J by 6 bases, 5 bases remained unmatched. The CDR3 runs 14 residues. In germline, CDR1 is SNHLY, CDR2 FYNNEI. The CDR3: CASSDWDRVDGYTF. CDR3 coding DNA: TGTGCCAGCAGTGACTGGGACAGGGTAGATGGCTACACCTTC.

The chain is built from TRBV19 and TRBJ1-1; 8 bases map to TRBD1. Germline trimming cut 3 bases from V and 11 bases from J; bases unmatched to any gene: 8. This CDR3 has 13 amino acids. From germline, CDR1 is LNHDA and CDR2 SQIVND (reference sequence). CDR3 DNA: TGTGCCAGTAGTATCACAGGGGGATTAGTCGCTTTCTTT. This encodes CASSITGGLVAFF.

The chain is built from TRBV12-2 and TRBJ2-2; the listed D gene, TRBD1, was not tested against the DNA. TRBV12-2 represents a pseudogene. The CDR3 runs to 15 residues. In DNA form, the CDR3 reads TGTGCAAGTCGCTTGACAGGGGGTGTTGTCGGGGAGCTGTTTTTT. This encodes CASRLTGGVVGELFF.

The chain is built from TRBV6-2 or TRBV6-3 and TRBJ1-6; TRBD1 matches 9 bases. CDR3 length equals 20 residues. From germline, CDR1 is MNHEY and CDR2 SVGEGT. The junction had 11 bases not matched to a gene; V was cut back by 2 bases and J by 0 bases. The CDR3 is CASSYEPGQGPSSYNSPLHF. The CDR3 DNA follows: TGTGCCAGCAGTTACGAGCCGGGACAGGGACCTAGCTCCTATAATTCACCCCTCCACTTT.